This T cell receptor (beta chain) was captured by sequencing in a study of blood T cell repertoires in COVID-19. Study summary: Sites across the United States, Italy and Spain contributed samples from acute and convalescent COVID-19. PBMCs, B-cell-depleted T cells, or T cells were the source of the cDNA or gDNA that made up the material.

This clone has at least ten counts. V lost 1 base and J lost 7; bases outside the gene matches: 8. Germline loops: CDR1 SGHVS, CDR2 FNYEAQ. CDR3 length: 15 residues. In the original workflow: Researchers report that nucleated cell counts were estimated from reference gene primer amplification. Some clones are missing from TCRdb's copy, which holds only in-frame ones; the method was immunoSEQ multiplex PCR. V, J and clone size reflect that table, while D and trimming were determined from the DNA. The data show roughly 300,000 clones, around 86% seen once. The sequence came from a woman aged 55-70 years with active or convalescent COVID-19. The chain uses TRBV7-6 and TRBJ1-2, with 8 bases that match TRBD1. The specimen was peripheral blood. CDR3 DNA: TGTGCCAGCAGCTTAGGTTTTGGGCAGGGGGCTGGCTACACCTTC. Its translation: CASSLGFGQGAGYTF.